This T cell receptor beta chain derives from a study of type 1 regulatory T cells. As for the study in general: T-allo10 is a Tr1-enriched, alloantigen-specific CD4 T cell product made in vitro.

Per the germline V gene, CDR1 is SGHTA and CDR2 is FQGNSA. The CDR3 spans 14 residues. A few counts support this clonotype. The antigen is not known. The junction differs from germline at one of its ends, possibly a read error. TCRdb re-analysed the reads in MiXCR, keeping a single row per CDR3 protein. The data contain about 23,000 distinct CDR3 sequences, about half of them seen just once; the ten biggest clones take up 4% to 6%. The chain links TRBV7-2 to TRBJ2-3, with 11 bases lining up with TRBD2. The sample consisted of cultured T cells, either the whole culture or a sorted T cell fraction (not recorded which). This receptor was obtained from a human donor in good health. The CDR3 DNA reads as TGTGCCAGCAGGTTAGCGGGGGGGCCTGATACGCAGTATTTT. Translating it yields CASRLAGGPDTQYF.